The sequence of this TCR beta chain was determined in a study of PD-1 blockade in classical Hodgkin lymphoma. Trimming took off 2 bases at V and 2 bases at J, with 6 bases between the two ends. This CDR3 is built from 13 residues. Germline CDR1 reads MNHEY; CDR2 reads SVGAGI. All patients relapsed after autologous stem cell transplantation, and brentuximab vedotin exposure varied. Purification of CD4+ T cells from thawed PBMCs was performed via magnetic negative selection. Sequenced by immunoSEQ multiplex PCR; TCRdb stores in-frame clones only, minus some. The sample yields 15,000 to 20,000 clones, approximately 80% seen once.

The chain is built from TRBV6-5 and TRBJ2-5; no clear D. The sequence was collected from a human donor with classical Hodgkin lymphoma. This specimen consisted of CD4+ T cells from blood, obtained at baseline. In nucleotides, the CDR3 is TGTGCCAGCAGTTACCATGTTCAAGAGACCCAGTACTTC. Its translation: CASSYHVQETQYF.